The sequence of this TCR beta chain was determined in a study of blood T cell repertoires in COVID-19. Whole-study context: Samples came from the United States, Italy and Spain, spanning acute and convalescent COVID-19. T cells, B-cell-depleted T cells, or PBMCs provided the cDNA or gDNA that served as material.

Seattle-derived patients entered the study during active infection and were followed longitudinally. Only in-frame clones appear in the TCRdb table, and some are missing; sequencing was by immunoSEQ multiplex PCR. The table includes about 230,000 clones, just over 85% detected once. Germline values: CDR1 SNHLY, CDR2 FYNNEI. Trimming took 9 bases from V and 7 from J; bases not matched to a gene: 6. The CDR3 sequence is 13 residues long. The receptor was derived from a man in his fifties or sixties with COVID-19, enrolled during active disease. Material: peripheral blood. The rearrangement joins TRBV2 to TRBJ1-5, with 10 nucleotides matching TRBD1. CDR3 residues: CASAGTGEQPQHF. In DNA form, the CDR3 reads TGTGCCAGTGCGGGGACAGGGGAACAGCCCCAGCATTTT.